This TCR beta chain was captured in a study of blood T cells in healthy people across ages. Each donor was a healthy Caucasian individual from Russia, aged roughly 6 to 90. Regarding the study as a whole: A strong correlation was seen between TCR beta diversity and naive T cell percentage. Donor CMV status was unknown, possibly confounding expanded clonotype changes.

From germline, CDR1 is SGHTA and CDR2 FQGNSA. This CDR3 contains 15 residues. V lost 2 bases and J 2 bases, leaving 10 bases between the germline ends. As for this clonotype: Its antigen is undetermined.

PCR was performed a second time for roughly 7 to 11 cycles using a sample-barcoded 5' primer and a J-beta primer mix. TCRdb passed the 5' RACE reads through MiXCR, listing each CDR3 protein once. The repertoire holds 800,000 or so distinct CDR3 sequences, with 60% to 80% as singletons. The J gene is TRBJ2-1, the V gene TRBV7-2; D possibly corresponds to TRBD1 (6 bases). This TCR derives from a man younger than 40 in good health. Sequencing was done on a sample of blood. CDR3 in amino acids: CASSLNRDTYNEQFF. The CDR3 DNA reads TGTGCCAGCAGCTTAAACAGGGACACCTACAATGAGCAGTTCTTC.